The 29 T cell receptor beta chains listed next were all sequenced from one sample in a study of blood T cells in healthy people across ages (dated by TCRdb to about 2015). Library preparation was by 5' RACE. The instrument was an Illumina HiSeq 2500. A second PCR of roughly 6 to 12 cycles was performed with a sample-barcoded 5' primer and a J-beta primer mix. TCRdb reprocessed the public reads (quality trimming at Q25 with fastp, clone calling with MiXCR) and kept in-frame beta chains. Each CDR3 protein appears once, grouped with its most common genes and DNA. This sample holds roughly 680,000 distinct CDR3 sequences; around 21% were observed only once. The top ten hold 3.5% to 4% of the sample. Input material: blood. Every receptor here comes from a man between 65 and 80 years old in good health.

This clonotype has only a few counts. The rearrangement joins TRBV20-1 to TRBJ2-2; 8 bases are shared with TRBD1. V shed 6 bases, J shed 1 base, and the junction held 4 bases outside the gene matches. Germline CDR1 DFQATT, CDR2 SNEGSKA (reference sequence). The CDR3 has 14 residues. DNA of the CDR3: TGCAGTGCCTCCGGGACAGGGAACACCGGGGAGCTGTTTTTT. This codes for CSASGTGNTGELFF.

This clonotype was seen only a few times. The J gene is TRBJ2-2, the V gene TRBV6-1, with D tentatively TRBD1 (6 bases). V was clipped by 1 base and J by 1 base, with 10 bases between them. Germline CDR1 is MNHNS and CDR2 is SASEGT. The CDR3 runs to 16 residues. The CDR3 nucleotides read TGTGCCAGCAGTGAAGTTATACAGGGGAACACCGGGGAGCTGTTTTTT. Amino acid sequence: CASSEVIQGNTGELFF.

CDR3 protein: CASSLGVGGSSYEQYF. CDR3 coding DNA: TGTGCCAGCAGCTTAGGGGTGGGGGGAAGCTCCTACGAGCAGTACTTC. The rearrangement uses TRBV7-9 and TRBJ2-1; TRBD2 might be the D (6 bases). The DNA end is a closer match to TRBJ2-7, so the J assignment may be wrong. The CDR3 has 16 amino acids. Germline V lookup: CDR1 SEHNR, CDR2 FQNEAQ (reference sequence).

The V and J genes are TRBV7-3 and TRBJ2-1; the match to TRBD2 covers 9 bases. This CDR3 is 17 amino acids long. Trimming removed 1 base from V and 1 base from J; junction bases left unmatched: 5. Germline values: CDR1 SGHTA, CDR2 FQGTGA. The CDR3 DNA sequence: TGTGCCAGCAGCTTAAACGGCGGGAGGGGGTCCTACAATGAGCAGTTCTTC. Translating gives CASSLNGGRGSYNEQFF.

This clonotype was recorded a few times. The gene calls are TRBV20-1 and TRBJ2-1, with D uncertain. Germline CDR1 DFQATT, CDR2 SNEGSKA (reference sequence). Between the trimmed V and J ends, which lost 1 base and 10 bases, there was a span of 8 bases. The CDR3 spans 11 residues. CDR3 bases: TGCAGTGCTAGAGTCAGGATGGAGCAGTTCTTC. Translated: CSARVRMEQFF.

This chain links TRBV28 with TRBJ2-5, with D unresolved. The tail of the sequence fits TRBJ2-1 better, so the J call may be wrong. Germline values: CDR1 MDHEN, CDR2 SYDVKM. The CDR3 contains 9 residues. CDR3 loop: CASGHEQFF. In nucleotides, the CDR3 is TGTGCCAGCGGGCATGAGCAGTTCTTC.

The chain uses TRBV7-3 and TRBJ2-7; D is uncertain. CDR3 length equals 15 residues. V was shortened by 0 bases and J by 5 bases, with 14 bases between the two germline ends. Per germline, CDR1 SGHTA and CDR2 FQGTGA. The DNA of the CDR3 is TGTGCCAGCAGCTTAACGGGCTCGGACGCAAACGAGCAGTACTTC. Translating gives CASSLTGSDANEQYF.

V usage is TRBV10-3 and J usage is TRBJ2-2; D ambiguous. Between the trimmed V and J ends, which lost 3 bases and 2 bases, there was a span of 4 bases. Germline V lookup: CDR1 ENHRY, CDR2 SYGVKD. The CDR3 totals 13 residues. The CDR3, as DNA: TGTGCCATCAGTGAACCCAACACCGGGGAGCTGTTTTTT. This translates into CAISEPNTGELFF.

At least ten counts were recorded for this clonotype. The chain combines TRBV28 with TRBJ2-1; 12 positions agree with TRBD2. This CDR3 contains 14 residues. Germline CDR1 is MDHEN and CDR2 is SYDVKM. V gave up 2 bases and J gave up 13 bases; unmatched junction bases: 6. The CDR3 loop is CASSLPLAGGRQFF. The CDR3 nucleotides are TGTGCCAGCAGTTTACCACTAGCGGGAGGACGACAGTTCTTC.

This clonotype was detected only a few times. The chain combines TRBV2 with TRBJ2-5, with 10 bases identical to TRBD2. Per germline, CDR1 SNHLY and CDR2 FYNNEI. The CDR3 sequence is 16 residues long. Trimming removed 2 bases from V and 2 bases from J; junction bases left unmatched: 5. The CDR3 reads CASSEKRTSGQETQYF. CDR3 DNA: TGTGCCAGCAGTGAAAAGCGGACTAGCGGACAAGAGACCCAGTACTTC.

This clonotype was seen a few times. The chain uses TRBV29-1 and TRBJ2-3; D perhaps matches TRBD1 (5 bases). The length of the CDR3 is 14 residues. CDR1 is SQVTM, CDR2 ANQGSEA, per germline. Trimming removed 7 bases from V and 3 bases from J, with 17 bases in between. The CDR3 here is CSAFGRVGTDTQYF. In DNA, the CDR3 is TGCAGCGCATTCGGCAGGGTGGGGACAGATACGCAGTATTTT.

The chain links TRBV6-6 to TRBJ2-5; 7 bases align to TRBD1. CDR3 length: 15 residues. V was pared by 2 bases and J by 2 bases, with 5 bases of the junction left unmatched. Per the germline V gene, CDR1 is MNHNY and CDR2 is SVGAGI (reference sequence). The CDR3 nucleotides are TGTGCCAGCAGTTACAACAGGGGACAGCAAGAGACCCAGTACTTC. Amino acids: CASSYNRGQQETQYF.

This clonotype is a singleton in its sample. This chain connects TRBV9 to TRBJ2-2; 8 bases are shared with TRBD1. This CDR3 comprises 15 residues. Trimming cost V 4 bases and J 1 base; bases outside gene matches: 3. CDR1 is SGDLS and CDR2 is YYNGEE in the germline V gene. The CDR3 sequence is CASSNGQGNTGELFF. DNA of the CDR3: TGTGCCAGCAGCAACGGACAGGGGAACACCGGGGAGCTGTTTTTT.

This clonotype was observed a handful of times. CDR3 DNA sequence: TGCGCCAGCAGCTTAGGGACTAGCGGGAGGAGGTACAATGAGCAGTTCTTC. This encodes CASSLGTSGRRYNEQFF. This sequence joins TRBV5-1 and TRBJ2-5; 15 bases are a match to TRBD2. Judging by the DNA end, TRBJ2-1 fits better; the J call may be wrong. The CDR3 length is 17 residues. Germline V gene data show CDR1 as SGHRS and CDR2 as YFSETQ.

The V call is TRBV5-1, the J call TRBJ2-5, with 16 bases matching TRBD2. The J call may be faulty, since TRBJ2-7 better matches the DNA end. In germline, CDR1 is SGHRS, CDR2 YFSETQ. There are 17 residues in the CDR3. The CDR3: CASSLEGLAGGNREQYF. CDR3 coding DNA: TGCGCCAGCAGCTTGGAGGGACTAGCGGGAGGGAACCGCGAGCAGTACTTC.

This chain connects TRBV12-3 or TRBV12-4 to TRBJ2-7; TRBD2 might be the D (7 bases). This CDR3 comprises 13 residues. V was trimmed by 5 bases and J by 5 bases, leaving 13 bases between them. The CDR3 loop is CASSPGEGDEQYF. CDR3 bases: TGTGCCAGCAGTCCAGGGGAGGGGGACGAGCAGTACTTC.

This chain connects TRBV5-1 to TRBJ2-3; possible D gene TRBD2, 6 bases. V gave up 1 base and J gave up 2 bases, with 14 bases separating them. CDR1 is SGHRS, CDR2 YFSETQ, per germline. There are 16 residues in the CDR3. CDR3 nucleotides: TGCGCCAGCAGCTTGATCTCCGGGAGACCCACAGATACGCAGTATTTT. This codes for CASSLISGRPTDTQYF.

This chain connects TRBV7-8 to TRBJ2-5, with a weak D call TRBD2 (5 bases). The CDR3 sequence is 14 residues long. CDR1 and CDR2 from the germline V gene are SGHVS and FQNEAQ. V dropped 3 bases and J dropped 4 bases, with 12 bases sitting between them. CDR3 protein: CASSFEDFPETQYF. For the CDR3, the DNA is TGTGCCAGCAGCTTTGAGGACTTCCCAGAGACCCAGTACTTC.

This chain uses TRBV7-3 with TRBJ2-3; D unresolved. This CDR3 comprises 14 residues. The V end lost 2 bases, the J end lost 3 bases, and 9 bases lay between the germline ends. CDR1 is SGHTA and CDR2 is FQGTGA in the germline V gene. As DNA, the CDR3 is TGTGCCAGCAGCTTATCCAAGGATACAGATACGCAGTATTTT. Translation gives CASSLSKDTDTQYF.

This clonotype has more than one count but fewer than ten. The V gene is TRBV3-1, the J gene TRBJ2-5; D may be TRBD1 (5 bases). Trimming removed 1 base at V and 5 bases at J, with 20 bases between. The germline CDR1 and CDR2 sequences are LGHDT and YNNKEL (reference sequence). The CDR3 is 17 residues long. CDR3 bases: TGTGCCAGCAGCCAAGTAGGCTACAGGTCCCAGAAGGAGACCCAGTACTTC. It codes for CASSQVGYRSQKETQYF.

The chain carries TRBV19 and TRBJ2-5; unclear D gene. Germline V lookup: CDR1 LNHDA, CDR2 SQIVND (reference sequence). Trimming shortened V by 4 bases and J by 4 bases, and 13 bases separated the two germline ends. CDR3 size: 14 residues. The CDR3 DNA reads TGTGCCAGTAGTACCGGCGCCGTCGGAGAGACCCAGTACTTC. This translates into CASSTGAVGETQYF.

The chain recombines TRBV20-1 with TRBJ2-7, with 8 bases that match TRBD1. Trimming took 4 bases from V and 6 from J; bases not matched to a gene: 2. There are 11 residues in the CDR3. Germline V gives CDR1 DFQATT, CDR2 SNEGSKA (reference sequence). The CDR3 loop reads CSAKQGAEQYF. Here the CDR3 DNA reads TGCAGTGCTAAGCAGGGGGCCGAGCAGTACTTC.

The chain is built from TRBV6-1 and TRBJ2-2; 11 nucleotides agree with TRBD2. This CDR3 region has 17 residues. Per germline, CDR1 MNHNS and CDR2 SASEGT. The V and J ends lost 6 bases and 4 bases, in that order; junction bases with no gene match: 10. The CDR3 is CASRLYSGTSGTGELFF. CDR3 DNA: TGTGCCAGCAGGCTATACTCCGGGACTAGCGGCACCGGGGAGCTGTTTTTT.

The V and J genes are TRBV12-3 or TRBV12-4 and TRBJ2-7, with D unclear. The V gene lost 6 bases and the J gene lost 4 bases, with 13 bases spanning the gap. The CDR3 totals 13 residues. The DNA for the CDR3 is TGTGCCAGCAGCACGACCATAGCTTACGAGCAGTACTTC. It encodes CASSTTIAYEQYF.

This clonotype occurred a few times. The genes are TRBV28 and TRBJ2-1; possibly TRBD1 for D (6 bases). This CDR3 spans 14 amino acids. Germline assignment: CDR1 MDHEN and CDR2 SYDVKM. V gave up 8 bases and J gave up 3 bases, with 14 bases separating them. The CDR3 region is CASLGTIYYNEQFF. The CDR3 nucleotides are TGTGCCAGCCTGGGGACAATTTACTACAATGAGCAGTTCTTC.

This clonotype was picked up a small number of times. V and J are TRBV7-9 and TRBJ1-5; D uncertain. The germline V gene has CDR1 SEHNR and CDR2 FQNEAQ (reference sequence). This CDR3 region has 14 residues. V lost 1 base to trimming and J lost 0 bases, with 4 bases between them. The CDR3 protein is CASSLGDSNQPQHF. The CDR3 region has the DNA TGTGCCAGCAGCTTAGGAGATAGCAATCAGCCCCAGCATTTT.

The genes are TRBV6-1 and TRBJ1-4, with a possible D match to TRBD1 (6 bases). The germline V gene has CDR1 MNHNS and CDR2 SASEGT. The V end was cut by 6 bases, the J end by 4 bases, with 15 bases between. The CDR3 runs to 15 residues. This CDR3 reads CASRETGHGNEKLFF. In DNA form, the CDR3 reads TGTGCCAGCAGAGAAACGGGACACGGTAATGAAAAACTGTTTTTT.

A few counts support this clonotype. The rearrangement links TRBV5-1 to TRBJ1-3; D remains ambiguous. The germline V gene encodes CDR1 SGHRS and CDR2 YFSETQ. Trimming pared 0 bases from V and 2 bases from J, leaving 9 bases between. This CDR3 region has 15 residues. For the CDR3, the DNA is TGCGCCAGCAGCTTGGATGGGGTGGCTGGAAACACCATATATTTT. Encoded protein: CASSLDGVAGNTIYF.

This chain links TRBV4-3 with TRBJ2-1; 8 nucleotides align to TRBD2. Trimming cost V 0 bases and J 6 bases; bases outside gene matches: 4. This CDR3 region has 15 residues. Looked up from germline, CDR1 is LGHNA and CDR2 is YSLEER. The CDR3 DNA is TGCGCCAGCAGCCAAGATGGACTAGCTGTCAATGAGCAGTTCTTC. Its translation is CASSQDGLAVNEQFF.